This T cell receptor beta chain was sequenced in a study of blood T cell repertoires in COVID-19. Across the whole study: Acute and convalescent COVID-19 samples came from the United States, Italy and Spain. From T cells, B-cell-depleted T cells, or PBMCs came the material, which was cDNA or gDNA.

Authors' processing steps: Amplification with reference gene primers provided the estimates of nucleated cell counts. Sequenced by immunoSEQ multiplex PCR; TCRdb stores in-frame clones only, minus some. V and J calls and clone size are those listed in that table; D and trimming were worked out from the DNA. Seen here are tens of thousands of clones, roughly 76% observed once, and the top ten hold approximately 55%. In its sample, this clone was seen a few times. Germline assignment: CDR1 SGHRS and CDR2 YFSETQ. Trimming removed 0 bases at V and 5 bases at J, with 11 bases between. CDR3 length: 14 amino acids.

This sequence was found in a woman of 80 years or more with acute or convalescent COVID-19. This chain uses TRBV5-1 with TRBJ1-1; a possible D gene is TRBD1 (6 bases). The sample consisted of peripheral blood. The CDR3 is CASSLARGRTEAFF. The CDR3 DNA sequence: TGCGCCAGCAGCTTGGCCAGGGGTAGGACTGAAGCTTTCTTT.